The text below deals with one T cell receptor (beta chain). Donors were grouped by their self-reported clinical history. CDR1 is MNHEY and CDR2 is SMNVEV in the germline V gene (reference sequence). This CDR3 region has 12 residues. The V and J ends lost 3 bases and 12 bases respectively, with 12 bases between them. The data stem from a study of blood T cell repertoires in COVID-19. Looking at the study overall: COVID-19 samples from acute and convalescent phases originated in the United States, Italy and Spain.

The authors' processing: Reference gene primer amplification in the assay estimated nucleated cell counts. The data were produced by immunoSEQ multiplex PCR, yet TCRdb's version contains in-frame clones alone and is incomplete. V, J and clone size were drawn from that table, and D and trimming were deduced from the DNA. The sample holds roughly 500,000 clones; around nine tenths are singletons and the top ten take approximately 2%. V usage is TRBV27 and J usage is TRBJ2-1; maybe TRBD2 (6 bases). Specimen: PBMCs or T cells enriched from blood (not recorded which). This sequence originates from a woman in her thirties or forties who had recovered from COVID-19. The CDR3 spells CASSFEGGTQFF. The CDR3 DNA reads as TGTGCCAGCAGTTTTGAGGGAGGAACGCAGTTCTTC.